The count of the clone carrying this T cell receptor (beta chain) is one. The record originates from a study of blood T cells in healthy people across ages. At the level of the study: About one barcoded TCR beta cDNA was captured per two T cells.

The authors ran a second PCR of about 6 to 12 cycles using a sample-barcoded 5' primer and a J-beta primer mix. One entry per CDR3 protein, called by TCRdb with MiXCR from the 5' RACE reads. The table has about 1.6 million distinct CDR3 sequences, about 32% seen once. The CDR3 extends over 12 amino acids. The germline gives CDR1 SEHNR, CDR2 FQNEAQ (reference sequence). V gave up 8 bases and J gave up 9 bases, with 15 bases separating them. The material sequenced was blood. The receptor was derived from a woman in her 30s in good health. The chain combines TRBV7-9 with TRBJ2-3; no clear D gene. CDR3 protein: CASGSELWTQYF. DNA for the CDR3: TGTGCCAGCGGCTCAGAATTGTGGACGCAGTATTTT.